This T cell receptor beta chain stems from a study of blood T cell repertoires in COVID-19. The overall study: Samples taken during acute and convalescent COVID-19 were collected in the United States, Italy and Spain.

Germline loops: CDR1 SNHLY, CDR2 FYNNEI. Unmatched junction bases numbered 6, after V lost 5 bases and J lost 3 bases. The CDR3 spans 14 residues. Sequencing used immunoSEQ multiplex PCR; TCRdb keeps in-frame clones, though not all of them. The sample shows 95,000 to 130,000 clones, approximately 82% of them seen only once. The TCR comes from a man between 65 and 80 years old with active or convalescent COVID-19. Sequenced material: peripheral blood. The chain employs TRBV2 and TRBJ2-5, with 7 bases that match TRBD2. CDR3 nucleotide sequence: TGTGCCAGCAGTACACTAGCGTTCAAAGAGACCCAGTACTTC. Amino acids: CASSTLAFKETQYF.